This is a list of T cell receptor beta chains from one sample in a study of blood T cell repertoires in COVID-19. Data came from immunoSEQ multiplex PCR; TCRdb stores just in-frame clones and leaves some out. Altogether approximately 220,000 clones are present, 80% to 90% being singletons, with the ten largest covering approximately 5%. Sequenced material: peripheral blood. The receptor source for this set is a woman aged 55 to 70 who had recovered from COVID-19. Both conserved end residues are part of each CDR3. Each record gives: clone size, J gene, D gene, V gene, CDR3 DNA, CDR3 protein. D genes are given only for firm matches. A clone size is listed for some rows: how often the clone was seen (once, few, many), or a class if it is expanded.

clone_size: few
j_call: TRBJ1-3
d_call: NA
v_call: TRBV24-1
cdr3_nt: TGTGCCAGCACTCTTTCGTCAGGGCCTCTCTCTGGAAACACCATATATTTT
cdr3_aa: CASTLSSGPLSGNTIYF

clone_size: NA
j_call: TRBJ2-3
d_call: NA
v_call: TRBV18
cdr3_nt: TGTGCCAGCTCACTTCCGGGGGCAGATACGCAGTATTTT
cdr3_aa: CASSLPGADTQYF

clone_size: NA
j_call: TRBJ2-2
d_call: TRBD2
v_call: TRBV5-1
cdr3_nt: TGCGCCAGCAGCCCACGACTAGCGGGGGGGGCAGCCGGGGAGCTGTTTTTT
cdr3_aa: CASSPRLAGGAAGELFF

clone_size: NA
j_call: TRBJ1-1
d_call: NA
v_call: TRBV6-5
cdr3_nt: TGTGCCAGCAGACAACAGGGAGAGGCCACTGAAGCTTTCTTT
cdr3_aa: CASRQQGEATEAFF

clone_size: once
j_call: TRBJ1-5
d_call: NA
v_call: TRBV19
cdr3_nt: TGTGCCAGTAGTGGGAGGGTCGCTGGTCAGCCCCAGCATTTT
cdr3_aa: CASSGRVAGQPQHF

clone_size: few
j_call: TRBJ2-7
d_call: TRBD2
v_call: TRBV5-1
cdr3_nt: TGCGCCAGCGCAACGGGGGGATCCGGTTACGAGCAGTACTTC
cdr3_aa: CASATGGSGYEQYF

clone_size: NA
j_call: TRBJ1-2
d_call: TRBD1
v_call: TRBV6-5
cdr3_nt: TGTGCCAGCAGTCCGATGGGACAGGAGTATGGCTACACCTTC
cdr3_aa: CASSPMGQEYGYTF

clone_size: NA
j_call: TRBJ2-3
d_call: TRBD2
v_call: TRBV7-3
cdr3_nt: TGTGCCAGCAGCTTAAGGGGACGACTAGCGGCGCCTAGCACAGATACGCAGTATTTT
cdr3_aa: CASSLRGRLAAPSTDTQYF

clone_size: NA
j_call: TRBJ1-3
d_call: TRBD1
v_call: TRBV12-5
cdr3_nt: TGTGCTAGTGGTTTGGTCGGCAGGGGGTTTTTGGCTGGAAACACCATATATTTT
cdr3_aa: CASGLVGRGFLAGNTIYF

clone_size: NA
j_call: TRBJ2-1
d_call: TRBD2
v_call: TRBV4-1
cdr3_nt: TGCGCCAGCAGCCAGGGACTAGCGGGGTGGGGTGAGCAGTTCTTC
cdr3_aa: CASSQGLAGWGEQFF

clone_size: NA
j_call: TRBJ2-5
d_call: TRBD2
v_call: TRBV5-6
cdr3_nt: TGTGCCAGCAGCCCAACTAGCGGGGGGTACCAAGAGACCCAGTACTTC
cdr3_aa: CASSPTSGGYQETQYF

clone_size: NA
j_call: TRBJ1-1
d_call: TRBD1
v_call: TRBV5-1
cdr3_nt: TGCGCCAGCAGCTCTACAGGGGGTTACCGGGTGAACACTGAAGCTTTCTTT
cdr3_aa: CASSSTGGYRVNTEAFF

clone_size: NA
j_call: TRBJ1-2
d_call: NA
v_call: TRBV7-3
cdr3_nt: TGTGCCAGCAGCTTAAGTCCAGGGCCAAGGGGCTACACCTTC
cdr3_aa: CASSLSPGPRGYTF

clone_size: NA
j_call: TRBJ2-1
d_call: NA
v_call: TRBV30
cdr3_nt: TGTGCCTGTGGTTGGTCCTCCCAGGATGAGCAGTTCTTC
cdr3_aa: CACGWSSQDEQFF

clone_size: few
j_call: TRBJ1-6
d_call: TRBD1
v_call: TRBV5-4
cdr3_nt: TGTGCCAGCAGCTTGGGAAGACAGGGATCACCCCTCCACTTT
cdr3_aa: CASSLGRQGSPLHF

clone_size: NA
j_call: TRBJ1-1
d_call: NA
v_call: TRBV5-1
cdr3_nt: TGCGCCAGCAGCTTGGAGGGGAAAAGCACTGAAGCTTTCTTT
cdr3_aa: CASSLEGKSTEAFF

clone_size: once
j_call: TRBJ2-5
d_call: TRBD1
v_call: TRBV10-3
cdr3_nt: TGTGCCATCAGTCAGACAGGGGGGGAAGAGACCCAGTACTTC
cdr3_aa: CAISQTGGEETQYF

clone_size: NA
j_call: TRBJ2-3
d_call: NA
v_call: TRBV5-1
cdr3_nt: TGCGCCAGCAGCTCGGAGGTGGGGGCCACAGATACGCAGTATTTT
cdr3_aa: CASSSEVGATDTQYF

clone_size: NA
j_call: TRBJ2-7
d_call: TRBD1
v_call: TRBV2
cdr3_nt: TGTGCCAGCAGTGGGACAGGGAACTCCTACGAGCAGTACTTC
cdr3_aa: CASSGTGNSYEQYF

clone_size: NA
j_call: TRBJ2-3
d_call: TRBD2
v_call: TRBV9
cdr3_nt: TGTGCCAGCAGCGTAGTTAGCGGGGGAGGAGATACGCAGTATTTT
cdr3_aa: CASSVVSGGGDTQYF

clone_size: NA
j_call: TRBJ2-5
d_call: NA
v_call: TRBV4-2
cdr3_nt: TGTGCCAGCAGCCAAGCATTTGGGGGGAAGGACCAAGAGACCCAGTACTTC
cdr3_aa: CASSQAFGGKDQETQYF

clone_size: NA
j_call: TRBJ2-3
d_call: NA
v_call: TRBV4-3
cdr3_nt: TGCGCCAGCAGCCAAGTGTTAGGACTCCCCACGCAGTATTTT
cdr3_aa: CASSQVLGLPTQYF

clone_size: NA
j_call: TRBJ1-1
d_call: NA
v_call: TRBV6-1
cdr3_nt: TGTGCCAGCAGTGAATATCCCCTTAGAACCTTCGCAACTGAAGCTTTCTTT
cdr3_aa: CASSEYPLRTFATEAFF

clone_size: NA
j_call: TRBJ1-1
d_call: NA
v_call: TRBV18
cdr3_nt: TGTGCCAGCTCACCACCTCGGGGTCAGCCCAAAATGAACACTGAAGCTTTCTTT
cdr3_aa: CASSPPRGQPKMNTEAFF

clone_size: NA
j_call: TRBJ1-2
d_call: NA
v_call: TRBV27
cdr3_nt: TGTGCCAGCAGTTTCGCGGGGGGCGCGTTAGGCTACACCTTC
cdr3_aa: CASSFAGGALGYTF

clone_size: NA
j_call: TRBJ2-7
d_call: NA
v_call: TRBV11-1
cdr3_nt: TGTGCCAGCAGCGTAGGGAGTCTGCAGTACTTC
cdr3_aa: CASSVGSLQYF

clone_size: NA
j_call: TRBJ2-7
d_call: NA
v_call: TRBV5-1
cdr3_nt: TGCGCCAGCAGCGCGGGACCCCTGAGCTCCTACGAGCAGTACTTC
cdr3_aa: CASSAGPLSSYEQYF

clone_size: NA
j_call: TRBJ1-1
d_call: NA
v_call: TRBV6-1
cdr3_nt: TGTGCCAGCAGGAGGGACTATACAAACACTGAAGCTTTCTTT
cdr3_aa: CASRRDYTNTEAFF

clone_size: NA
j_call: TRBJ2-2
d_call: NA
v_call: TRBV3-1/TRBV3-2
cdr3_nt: TGTGCCAGCAGCCACAGAGTACAGGGCCGGGAGCTGTTTTTT
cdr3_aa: CASSHRVQGRELFF

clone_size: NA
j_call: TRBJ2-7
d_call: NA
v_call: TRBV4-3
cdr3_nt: TGCGCCAGCAGCCAAGAACACAGCTTGCTCTCCTACGAGCAGTACTTC
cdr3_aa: CASSQEHSLLSYEQYF

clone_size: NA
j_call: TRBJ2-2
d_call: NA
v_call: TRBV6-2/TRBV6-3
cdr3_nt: TGTGCCAGCAGTTACTCGACGGGCGGGGATCCCACCGGGGAGCTGTTTTTT
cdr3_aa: CASSYSTGGDPTGELFF

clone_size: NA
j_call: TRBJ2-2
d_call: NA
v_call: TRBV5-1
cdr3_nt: TGCGCCAGCAGCTGGAAGGGAGGCGGGGAGCTGTTTTTT
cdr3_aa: CASSWKGGGELFF

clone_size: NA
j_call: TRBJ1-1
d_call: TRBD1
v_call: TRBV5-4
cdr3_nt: TGTGCCAGCAGCTCGCCAGGGGGTGGGTGGAACACTGAAGCTTTCTTT
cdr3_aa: CASSSPGGGWNTEAFF

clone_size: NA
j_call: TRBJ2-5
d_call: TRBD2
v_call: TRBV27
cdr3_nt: TGTGCCAGCAGTCTCGGACTAGCTCGACAGACCCAGTACTTC
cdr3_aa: CASSLGLARQTQYF

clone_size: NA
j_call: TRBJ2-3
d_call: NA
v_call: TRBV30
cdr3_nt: TGTGCCTGGAGTGTCGGACGGGGTAGCTTAGATACGCAGTATTTT
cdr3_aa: CAWSVGRGSLDTQYF

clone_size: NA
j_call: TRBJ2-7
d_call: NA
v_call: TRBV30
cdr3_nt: TGTGCCTGGAGTCACGTAGCCTACGAGCAGTACTTC
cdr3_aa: CAWSHVAYEQYF

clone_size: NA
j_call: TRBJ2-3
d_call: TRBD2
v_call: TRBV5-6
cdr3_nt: TGTGCCAGCAGCTTGGATCGGATAGCGGGGGGGCCTGATACGCAGTATTTT
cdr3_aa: CASSLDRIAGGPDTQYF

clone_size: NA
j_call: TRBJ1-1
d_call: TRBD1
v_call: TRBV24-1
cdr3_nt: TGTGCCACCAGTGACTACAGGGGGAAAGCTTTCTTT
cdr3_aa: CATSDYRGKAFF

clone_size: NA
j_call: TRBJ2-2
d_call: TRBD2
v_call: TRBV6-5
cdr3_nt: TGTGCCACCGACGTGGGACTAGCCAACGGGGAGCTGTTTTTT
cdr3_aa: CATDVGLANGELFF

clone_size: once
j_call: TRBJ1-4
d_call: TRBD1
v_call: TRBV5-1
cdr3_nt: TGCGCCAGCAGCGCGGGACAGGGGGCGGCTAATGAAAAACTGTTTTTT
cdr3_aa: CASSAGQGAANEKLFF

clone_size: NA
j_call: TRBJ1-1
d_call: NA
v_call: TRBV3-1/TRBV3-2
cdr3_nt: TGTGCCAGCAGCCAAGGTGCCAGCACTACCCTGAACACTGAAGCTTTCTTT
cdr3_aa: CASSQGASTTLNTEAFF

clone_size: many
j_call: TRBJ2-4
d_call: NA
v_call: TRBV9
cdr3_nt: TGTGCCAGCAGCGTAGATGGGCGCCCAAAAATCATTCAGTACTTC
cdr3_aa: CASSVDGRPKIIQYF

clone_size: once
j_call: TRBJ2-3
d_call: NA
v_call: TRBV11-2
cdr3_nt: TGTGCCAGCAGCTTTGGGGGGTCAACAGATACGCAGTATTTT
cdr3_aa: CASSFGGSTDTQYF

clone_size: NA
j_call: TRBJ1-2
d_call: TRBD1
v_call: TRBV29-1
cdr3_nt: TGCAGCGTCTTGTCTCAGGGGGCTGGTGGCTACACCTTC
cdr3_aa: CSVLSQGAGGYTF

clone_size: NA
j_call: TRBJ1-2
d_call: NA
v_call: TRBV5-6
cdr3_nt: TGTGCCAGCAGCTGGACCCACTCGGGAGGCTACACCTTC
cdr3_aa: CASSWTHSGGYTF

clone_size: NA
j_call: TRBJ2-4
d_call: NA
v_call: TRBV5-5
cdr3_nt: TGTGCCAGCAGCTTGATGCAGACCAAAAACATTCAGTACTTC
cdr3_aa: CASSLMQTKNIQYF

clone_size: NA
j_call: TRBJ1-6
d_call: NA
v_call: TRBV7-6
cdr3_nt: TGTGCCAGCAGCTTAATAGGGGCCGCGAATTCACCCCTCCACTTT
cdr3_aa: CASSLIGAANSPLHF

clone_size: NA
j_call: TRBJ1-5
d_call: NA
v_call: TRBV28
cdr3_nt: TGTGCCAGCAGTTTGGGGGGGCCGAGGCAGCCCCAGCATTTT
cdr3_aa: CASSLGGPRQPQHF

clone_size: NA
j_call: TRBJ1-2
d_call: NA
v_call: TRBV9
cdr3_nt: TGTGCCAGCAGCCTTACGGGGGGCTACACCTTC
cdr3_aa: CASSLTGGYTF